This TCR beta chain was observed in a study of T cells in Graves' hyperthyroidism and ophthalmopathy. CDR3 length: 14 amino acids. The germline gives CDR1 SNHLY, CDR2 FYNNEI. V shed 5 bases and J shed 9 bases, with 14 bases lying between them. RNA transcripts yielded amplified TCR beta CDR3 regions. A set of HTBI primers served as the primers for a first-round RT-PCR of the TCR CDR3. One entry per CDR3 protein, called by TCRdb with MiXCR from the multiplex PCR reads. The table includes over 150,000 distinct CDR3 sequences, approximately 17% detected once. As concerns this clonotype: Its target is unknown.

Overall study findings and caveats: Ophthalmopathy stood apart from stable hyperthyroidism in a 13 V-J model.

This receptor was identified in a woman aged 50 to 65 with Graves' hyperthyroidism. What was sequenced was blood. The rearrangement links TRBV2 to TRBJ1-6; TRBD1 might be the D (6 bases). Written as DNA, the CDR3 is TGTGCCAGCAGTTTTGGGACAAGAGGTTCACCCCTCCACTTT. Residues: CASSFGTRGSPLHF.